In this sample, the clone carrying this TCR beta chain turned up a few times. TCRdb analysed the RT-PCR reads with MiXCR anew, one entry per CDR3 protein. This sample has approximately 720,000 distinct CDR3 sequences, with approximately 15% found just once. CDR1 and CDR2 (germline): SGHTA, FQGNSA. CDR3 length: 13 residues. Trimming stripped 5 bases from V and 4 bases from J, with 11 bases between. What was sequenced was memory CD4+ T cells from blood. The origin of this receptor is a female donor in good health, serving as a healthy control. The chain carries TRBV7-2 and TRBJ1-2; D gene unclear. The CDR3 coding sequence is TGTGCCAGCAGCGCCGGGTCAGGCTATGGCTACACCTTC. Translation gives CASSAGSGYGYTF.